The 21 T cell receptor beta chains below come from one sample, sequenced in a study of beta chain features in type 1 diabetes. Study-level results: There was a moderate but significant shortening of TCRB CDR3s in all four CD4+ subsets of Type 1 diabetes patients.

cDNA synthesis used the whole RNA isolate, giving expressed TCRB sequences. TCRdb's table, derived via immunoSEQ multiplex PCR, lists solely in-frame clones and lacks some. The sample yields 200,000 to 300,000 clones, roughly 22% seen once. Which antigens these TCRs recognize remains unknown. Source material: naive CD4+ T cells from blood. These receptors were taken from a middle-aged woman with type 1 diabetes.

This clone was observed a few times. J is TRBJ2-7 and V is TRBV28; 7 bases are shared with TRBD1. The germline V gene has CDR1 MDHEN and CDR2 SYDVKM. The trim removed 6 bases at V and 4 bases at J, leaving 9 bases unmatched. The CDR3 length is 14 residues. In DNA, the CDR3 is TGTGCCAGCAGGCTTGCAGGGGGTGAGTACGAGCAGTACTTC. Residues: CASRLAGGEYEQYF.

The rearrangement links TRBV2 to TRBJ1-2; 8 bases are shared with TRBD1. Germline CDR1 reads SNHLY; CDR2 reads FYNNEI. J was trimmed by 4 bases and V by 8 bases; bases with no gene match: 6. The CDR3 runs 13 residues. CDR3 in amino acids: CASERDRSYGYTF. The CDR3 bases are TGTGCCAGCGAAAGGGACAGGAGCTATGGCTACACCTTC.

CDR3 sequence reads: CASSKTGGNRETQYF. The CDR3 bases are TGTGCCAGCAGTAAGACAGGGGGCAACAGAGAGACCCAGTACTTC. The rearrangement links TRBV28 to TRBJ2-5; TRBD1 matches at 10 bases. J gave up 4 bases and V 5 bases, and 7 bases lay outside the gene matches. CDR1 and CDR2 (germline): MDHEN, SYDVKM. The CDR3 loop spans 15 amino acids.

V gene TRBV19 combines with J gene TRBJ1-1; D remains ambiguous. V was pared by 4 bases and J by 6 bases, with 9 bases between. Germline V lookup: CDR1 LNHDA, CDR2 SQIVND (reference sequence). The CDR3 loop spans 12 amino acids. This chain's CDR3 is CASSTGGPEAFF. The CDR3 nucleotides read TGTGCCAGTAGTACCGGAGGACCTGAAGCTTTCTTT.

The V gene is TRBV10-3, the J gene TRBJ1-1, with D hard to call. The CDR3 has 13 amino acids. Germline CDR1 is ENHRY and CDR2 is SYGVKD. V was trimmed by 2 bases and J by 4 bases, leaving 8 bases between them. The DNA of the CDR3 is TGTGCCATCAGTGAGACGACGGGCACTGAAGCTTTCTTT. It encodes CAISETTGTEAFF.

This clone came up a few times. The rearrangement links TRBV5-1 to TRBJ2-5; D is perhaps TRBD2 (5 bases). The CDR3 runs 14 residues. The V gene's germline CDR1 is SGHRS and CDR2 YFSETQ. Trimming stripped 0 bases from V and 5 bases from J, with 11 bases between. As DNA, the CDR3 is TGCGCCAGCAGCTTGGGCAGCGGTTGGGAGACCCAGTACTTC. The encoded protein is CASSLGSGWETQYF.

This clone came up a few times. The chain combines TRBV29-1 with TRBJ2-2; 12 nucleotides match TRBD2. The length of the CDR3 is 17 residues. V shed 3 bases and J 3 bases; nucleotides not matched to a gene: 8. Germline CDR1 and CDR2: SQVTM and ANQGSEA. The CDR3 DNA follows: TGCAGCGTTGAGGGGACTAGCGGGCCAGGCGACACCGGGGAGCTGTTTTTT. Amino acids: CSVEGTSGPGDTGELFF.

The J gene is TRBJ2-6, the V gene TRBV10-3, with TRBD2 as a possible D gene (6 bases). Germline assignment: CDR1 ENHRY and CDR2 SYGVKD. The CDR3 sequence is 21 residues long. V lost 0 bases, J lost 0 bases, and 21 bases lay in between. CDR3 coding DNA: TGTGCCATCAGTGAGTCGAGTTGGAGGGCCCGCACTGGCTCTGGGGCCAACGTCCTGACTTTC. Translating gives CAISESSWRARTGSGANVLTF.

This clone came up a few times. This sample also contains other DNA sequences that code for the same CDR3. V is TRBV9 and J is TRBJ2-1, with a weak D call TRBD1 (5 bases). Between the trimmed V and J ends, which lost 1 base and 0 bases, there was a span of 8 bases. CDR3 length equals 15 residues. CDR1 is SGDLS, CDR2 YYNGEE, per germline. The CDR3 loop is CASSVSGASYNEQFF. In nucleotides, the CDR3 is TGTGCCAGCAGCGTAAGTGGGGCCTCCTACAATGAGCAGTTCTTC.

The rearrangement joins TRBV29-1 to TRBJ2-1; D possibly corresponds to TRBD1 (5 bases). V was trimmed by 0 bases and J by 4 bases, leaving 13 bases between them. The CDR3 length is 15 residues. From germline, CDR1 is SQVTM and CDR2 ANQGSEA. Written as DNA, the CDR3 is TGCAGCGTTGAAGATCGACAGACGGTTTACAATGAGCAGTTCTTC. Translation gives CSVEDRQTVYNEQFF.

CDR3 amino acids: CAWSVLGVGMNTQYF. The CDR3 region has the DNA TGTGCCTGGAGTGTACTCGGGGTTGGTATGAATACGCAGTATTTT. The chain carries TRBV30 and TRBJ2-3, with D maybe TRBD2 (5 bases). In germline, CDR1 is GTSNPN, CDR2 SVGIG (reference sequence). Trimming stripped 0 bases from V and 7 bases from J, with 17 bases between. The CDR3 loop spans 15 amino acids. The entire variable domain, with the rest obtained from reference TRBV30 and TRBJ2-3, is as follows: SQTIHQWPATLVQPVGSPLSLECTVEGTSNPNLYWYRQAAGRGLQLLFYSVGIGQISSEVPQNLSASRPQDRQFILSSKKLLLSDSGFYLCAWSVLGVGMNTQYFGPGTRLTVL.

This clone was counted a few times. Other DNA sequences in the same sample also yield this CDR3. This chain uses TRBV5-4 with TRBJ2-5; 11 nucleotides agree with TRBD2. CDR3 size: 15 residues. V shed 4 bases, J shed 2 bases, and the junction held 4 bases outside the gene matches. The V gene's germline CDR1 is SGHNT and CDR2 YYREEE (reference sequence). The CDR3 DNA follows: TGTGCCAGCAGCCTCGGGACTAGCGGACAAGAGACCCAGTACTTC. Its translation is CASSLGTSGQETQYF.

This clone has only a few counts. V is TRBV28 and J is TRBJ2-2; 9 bases are shared with TRBD1. Germline CDR1 MDHEN, CDR2 SYDVKM. Germline trimming cut 6 bases from V and 6 bases from J; bases unmatched to any gene: 11. This CDR3 is built from 16 residues. The CDR3 DNA sequence: TGTGCCAGCAGGCGCCGCGACAGGGGGTACCCCGGGGAGCTGTTTTTT. Its protein is CASRRRDRGYPGELFF.

The rearrangement uses TRBV5-4 and TRBJ2-7, with D hard to call. Germline lookup yields CDR1 SGHNT and CDR2 YYREEE (reference sequence). Between the trimmed V and J ends, which lost 1 base and 2 bases, there was a span of 10 bases. The CDR3 is made up of 14 amino acids. The chain's CDR3 is CASSLRRNPYEQYF. The CDR3 DNA is TGTGCCAGCAGCTTGCGCAGGAATCCCTACGAGCAGTACTTC.

This clone has more than one count but fewer than ten. CDR3 bases: TGTGCCAGCAGTGTATGGGGACAAGGGAACACTGAAGCTTTCTTT. Its protein is CASSVWGQGNTEAFF. V and J are TRBV6-1 and TRBJ1-1, with D maybe TRBD1 (6 bases). Trimming took 4 bases from V and 1 from J, leaving 13 bases between them. The V gene's germline CDR1 is MNHNS and CDR2 SASEGT. The CDR3 is 15 amino acids.

The V call is TRBV4-2, the J call TRBJ2-1; 11 positions match TRBD2. J was trimmed by 7 bases and V by 11 bases; bases with no gene match: 7. This CDR3 spans 13 amino acids. Germline lookup yields CDR1 LGHNA and CDR2 YNFKEQ. CDR3 sequence: CAAGLAGGNEQFF. CDR3 coding DNA: TGTGCCGCGGGGCTAGCGGGAGGAAATGAGCAGTTCTTC.

The rearrangement uses TRBV15 and TRBJ2-7, with D possibly TRBD1 on 5 matching bases. CDR1 is LNHNV, CDR2 YYDKDF, per germline (reference sequence). This CDR3 comprises 13 residues. Trimming shortened V by 5 bases and J by 1 base, and 9 bases separated the two germline ends. In nucleotides, the CDR3 is TGTGCCACCAGCGGGGCTGAATCCTACGAGCAGTACTTC. Translating it yields CATSGAESYEQYF.

V usage is TRBV7-2 and J usage is TRBJ1-6; no clear D gene. CDR3 size: 12 residues. V shed 2 bases and J shed 9 bases, with 5 bases lying between them. CDR1 SGHTA and CDR2 FQGNSA come from the germline V gene. CDR3 sequence: CASSLSRSPLHF. As DNA, the CDR3 is TGTGCCAGCAGCTTAAGCCGTTCACCCCTCCACTTT. The full variable domain, in which reference TRBV7-2 and TRBJ1-6 provide the parts outside the CDR3, is GAGVSQSPSNKVTEKGKDVELRCDPISGHTALYWYRQSLGQGLEFLIYFQGNSAPDKSGLPSDRFSAERTGGSVSTLTIQRTQQEDSAVYLCASSLSRSPLHFGNGTRLTVT.

This chain links TRBV15 with TRBJ1-4, with a weak D call TRBD1 (6 bases). The CDR3 spans 14 residues. Trimming pared 4 bases from V and 3 bases from J, leaving 9 bases between. Germline V lookup: CDR1 LNHNV, CDR2 YYDKDF (reference sequence). The CDR3 here is CATSIRGPNEKLFF. In DNA form, the CDR3 reads TGTGCCACCAGCATCAGGGGCCCTAATGAAAAACTGTTTTTT.

This clone was seen a handful of times. The rearrangement uses TRBV7-9 and TRBJ2-3; D possibly corresponds to TRBD2 (6 bases). Germline V lookup: CDR1 SEHNR, CDR2 FQNEAQ (reference sequence). V was pared by 4 bases and J by 1 base, with 9 bases between. The CDR3 is made up of 14 amino acids. CDR3 sequence reads: CASSSGEGTDTQYF. The CDR3 nucleotides are TGTGCCAGCAGCTCGGGGGAGGGCACAGATACGCAGTATTTT.

The chain uses TRBV30 and TRBJ2-4; D not resolved. Deletions cut 0 bases from V and 2 bases from J, with 5 bases between. In germline, CDR1 is GTSNPN, CDR2 SVGIG (reference sequence). The CDR3 has 13 residues. This CDR3 reads CAWSVLTKNIQYF. In DNA, the CDR3 is TGTGCCTGGAGTGTACTGACCAAAAACATTCAGTACTTC.